Here is one T cell receptor beta chain with its context. These data are taken from a study of blood T cell repertoires in COVID-19. Background on the study: Samples representing acute and convalescent COVID-19 were sourced from the United States, Italy and Spain. T cells, B-cell-depleted T cells, or PBMCs supplied cDNA or gDNA.

Using immunoSEQ multiplex PCR, the repertoire was profiled, and TCRdb retains in-frame clones only, with some absent. Here the sample spans 66,000 or so clones, around 84% being singletons. The receptor was derived from a man aged 50 to 59 with active COVID-19. The sample was peripheral blood.

The CDR3 DNA reads TGTGCCAGTAGTGAGACATGGGACTATGGCTACACCTTC. Encoded protein: CASSETWDYGYTF. The chain couples TRBV19 to TRBJ1-2; D unresolved. Germline V gene data show CDR1 as LNHDA and CDR2 as SQIVND (reference sequence). CDR3 length: 13 residues. Trimming took 5 bases from V and 3 from J, leaving 10 bases between them.